This is a list of T cell receptor beta chains from one sample in a study of cytomegalovirus exposure and HLA in healthy donors. Clones were read by immunoSEQ multiplex PCR, and TCRdb kept only the in-frame ones, dropping some. The top ten clones hold over 1.1% of a sample with 130,000 to 150,000 clones, roughly 86% of them seen once. Source material: PBMCs. Receptors originate from a woman aged 25-40 years in good health and CMV-seronegative. CDR3s include the opening cysteine and the closing phenylalanine or tryptophan. The D gene is left open where the match is weak. Not all rows give a size; the values are once, few, many and, for expanded clones, a class.

J: TRBJ2-1
D: TRBD2
V: TRBV27
size: NA
CDR3: CASSPTGLAGPYNEQFF
DNA: TGTGCCAGCAGTCCGACCGGACTAGCGGGTCCCTACAATGAGCAGTTCTTC

J: TRBJ1-2
D: NA
V: TRBV15
size: NA
CDR3: CATSREGLGWGYTF
DNA: TGTGCCACCAGCAGAGAGGGCCTGGGTTGGGGCTACACCTTC

J: TRBJ2-3
D: NA
V: TRBV7-2
size: once
CDR3: CASSLAAVVDTQYF
DNA: TGTGCCAGCAGCTTAGCTGCGGTTGTAGATACGCAGTATTTT

J: TRBJ2-6
D: TRBD2
V: TRBV7-2
size: NA
CDR3: CASSLIGGGSSGANVLTF
DNA: TGTGCCAGCAGCTTAATCGGCGGGGGGAGCTCTGGGGCCAACGTCCTGACTTTC

J: TRBJ1-6
D: NA
V: TRBV5-4
size: few
CDR3: CASSLQANNSPLHF
DNA: TGTGCCAGCAGCTTGCAGGCTAATAATTCACCCCTCCACTTT

J: TRBJ1-2
D: NA
V: TRBV28
size: NA
CDR3: CASSTPGFLKGYTF
DNA: TGTGCCAGCAGCACCCCAGGGTTCCTAAAAGGCTACACCTTC

J: TRBJ1-5
D: NA
V: TRBV5-1
size: NA
CDR3: CASSLEGYKGEPQHF
DNA: TGCGCCAGCAGCTTGGAGGGCTACAAAGGGGAGCCCCAGCATTTT

J: TRBJ1-2
D: TRBD1
V: TRBV19
size: NA
CDR3: CASSIGGQGSTGTF
DNA: TGTGCCAGTAGTATTGGGGGACAGGGTTCTACAGGGACCTTC

J: TRBJ2-1
D: NA
V: TRBV18
size: few
CDR3: CASSEGSAYNEQFF
DNA: TGTGCCAGCTCGGAGGGTTCGGCTTACAATGAGCAGTTCTTC

J: TRBJ2-7
D: TRBD1
V: TRBV4-1
size: NA
CDR3: CASSQLAEAGGLYEQYF
DNA: TGCGCCAGCAGCCAACTTGCCGAGGCAGGGGGCCTTTACGAGCAGTACTTC

J: TRBJ2-7
D: TRBD1
V: TRBV5-4
size: NA
CDR3: CASSFGQGTYEQYF
DNA: TGTGCCAGCAGCTTCGGACAGGGGACCTACGAGCAGTACTTC

J: TRBJ2-2
D: TRBD1
V: TRBV7-9
size: NA
CDR3: CASSMGTANTGELFF
DNA: TGTGCCAGCAGCATGGGGACAGCGAACACCGGGGAGCTGTTTTTT

J: TRBJ2-5
D: NA
V: TRBV2
size: NA
CDR3: CASKRTGEGETQYF
DNA: TGTGCCAGCAAGCGTACGGGGGAAGGGGAGACCCAGTACTTC

J: TRBJ1-6
D: NA
V: TRBV7-9
size: few
CDR3: CASSLGGRHSPLHF
DNA: TGTGCCAGCAGCTTAGGGGGCCGGCATTCACCCCTCCACTTT

J: TRBJ2-5
D: NA
V: TRBV5-1
size: NA
CDR3: CASSPSGWTQYF
DNA: TGCGCCAGCAGCCCCTCCGGGTGGACCCAGTACTTC

J: TRBJ1-1
D: NA
V: TRBV4-1
size: few
CDR3: CASSQLGLMNTEAFF
DNA: TGCGCCAGCAGCCAACTCGGACTGATGAACACTGAAGCTTTCTTT

J: TRBJ1-6
D: NA
V: TRBV27
size: NA
CDR3: CASSRQNYNSPLHF
DNA: TGTGCCAGCAGTAGACAGAACTATAATTCACCCCTCCACTTT

J: TRBJ1-6
D: NA
V: TRBV6-1
size: many
CDR3: CASSDMSRGYNSPLHF
DNA: TGTGCCAGCAGTGATATGTCCCGGGGCTATAATTCACCCCTCCACTTT

J: TRBJ2-7
D: TRBD2
V: TRBV15
size: NA
CDR3: CATSRASGLYEQYF
DNA: TGTGCCACCAGCAGGGCTAGCGGTCTCTACGAGCAGTACTTC

J: TRBJ1-2
D: NA
V: TRBV7-2
size: NA
CDR3: CASSLEGTPDVSYGYTF
DNA: TGTGCCAGCAGCTTAGAGGGGACACCTGATGTTAGCTATGGCTACACCTTC

J: TRBJ2-7
D: TRBD1
V: TRBV6-1
size: NA
CDR3: CASVRTGILEQYF
DNA: TGTGCCAGCGTCAGGACAGGGATCCTCGAGCAGTACTTC

J: TRBJ2-3
D: TRBD1
V: TRBV6-5
size: once
CDR3: CASSRQGEGTDTQYF
DNA: TGTGCCAGCAGCCGACAGGGGGAGGGGACAGATACGCAGTATTTT

J: TRBJ1-5
D: NA
V: TRBV27
size: NA
CDR3: CASSLNTFGNQPQHF
DNA: TGTGCCAGCAGTCTGAACACCTTTGGCAATCAGCCCCAGCATTTT

J: TRBJ1-4
D: NA
V: TRBV28
size: NA
CDR3: CASSSPYGRAANEKLFF
DNA: TGTGCCAGCAGTTCCCCCTACGGGAGAGCGGCTAATGAAAAACTGTTTTTT

J: TRBJ1-1
D: NA
V: TRBV28
size: NA
CDR3: CASSLQNTEAFF
DNA: TGTGCCAGCAGTTTACAAAACACTGAAGCTTTCTTT

J: TRBJ2-2
D: NA
V: TRBV5-1
size: NA
CDR3: CASSSDTNTGELFF
DNA: TGCGCCAGCAGCTCGGACACTAACACCGGGGAGCTGTTTTTT

J: TRBJ2-7
D: NA
V: TRBV21-1
size: NA
CDR3: CASSGGGDGDSYEQYF
DNA: TGTGCCAGCAGCGGCGGCGGGGACGGGGACTCCTACGAGCAGTACTTC

J: TRBJ1-5
D: TRBD1
V: TRBV15
size: NA
CDR3: CATSRGGTENQPQHF
DNA: TGTGCCACCAGCAGAGGGGGGACAGAGAATCAGCCCCAGCATTTT

J: TRBJ2-1
D: TRBD2
V: TRBV27
size: NA
CDR3: CASSLSHFPSSGGTDNEQFF
DNA: TGTGCCAGCAGTTTATCGCACTTCCCTTCTAGCGGGGGGACGGACAATGAGCAGTTCTTC

J: TRBJ2-7
D: TRBD1
V: TRBV29-1
size: many
CDR3: CSVEAGQGTSYEQYF
DNA: TGCAGCGTTGAAGCGGGACAGGGGACCTCCTACGAGCAGTACTTC

J: TRBJ2-2
D: TRBD1
V: TRBV9
size: NA
CDR3: CASRRPGQGNTGELFF
DNA: TGTGCCAGCAGACGACCGGGACAGGGGAACACCGGGGAGCTGTTTTTT

J: TRBJ2-1
D: TRBD2
V: TRBV11-2
size: NA
CDR3: CASSPRLASYNEQFF
DNA: TGTGCCAGCAGCCCCCGACTAGCCTCCTACAATGAGCAGTTCTTC

J: TRBJ2-5
D: NA
V: TRBV4-2
size: NA
CDR3: CASSQDMPTSGGTQYF
DNA: TGTGCCAGCAGCCAAGATATGCCTACCTCAGGTGGGACCCAGTACTTC

J: TRBJ2-3
D: TRBD2
V: TRBV5-1
size: NA
CDR3: CASSFLAGAADTDTQYF
DNA: TGCGCCAGCAGCTTTCTAGCGGGGGCAGCAGACACAGATACGCAGTATTTT

J: TRBJ1-2
D: NA
V: TRBV19
size: NA
CDR3: CASSILGSGGLSGYTF
DNA: TGTGCCAGTAGTATATTGGGCAGCGGAGGCCTCTCCGGCTACACCTTC

J: TRBJ2-7
D: NA
V: TRBV5-6
size: NA
CDR3: CASSEDYEQYF
DNA: TGTGCCAGCAGCGAGGACTACGAGCAGTACTTC

J: TRBJ2-1
D: TRBD1
V: TRBV2
size: NA
CDR3: CASDPGTGGNEQFF
DNA: TGTGCCAGCGATCCCGGCACAGGGGGCAATGAGCAGTTCTTC

J: TRBJ1-3
D: NA
V: TRBV4-1
size: NA
CDR3: CASSQEDQGLGGNTIYF
DNA: TGCGCCAGCAGCCAAGAAGATCAGGGGCTGGGGGGAAACACCATATATTTT

J: TRBJ2-7
D: NA
V: TRBV7-2
size: few
CDR3: CASSITTGVYEQYF
DNA: TGTGCCAGCAGCATCACAACAGGAGTCTACGAGCAGTACTTC

J: TRBJ1-1
D: TRBD1
V: TRBV5-1
size: NA
CDR3: CASSLGQGIGTEAFF
DNA: TGCGCCAGCAGCTTGGGACAGGGGATTGGAACTGAAGCTTTCTTT

J: TRBJ2-7
D: TRBD1
V: TRBV29-1
size: NA
CDR3: CSAGTGRYEQYF
DNA: TGCAGCGCCGGGACAGGGAGGTACGAGCAGTACTTC

J: TRBJ2-7
D: TRBD2
V: TRBV6-5
size: NA
CDR3: CASSPSGGSIQYF
DNA: TGTGCCAGCAGCCCGAGCGGGGGGAGTATACAGTACTTC

J: TRBJ1-1
D: NA
V: TRBV4-3
size: NA
CDR3: CASSQDREGDTEAFF
DNA: TGCGCCAGCAGCCAAGATAGGGAAGGGGACACTGAAGCTTTCTTT

J: TRBJ1-1
D: NA
V: TRBV29-1
size: NA
CDR3: CSVRRGNTEAFF
DNA: TGCAGCGTCCGGAGAGGGAACACTGAAGCTTTCTTT

J: TRBJ1-3
D: NA
V: TRBV18
size: NA
CDR3: CASSPPRRISGNTIYF
DNA: TGTGCCAGCTCACCACCGCGGCGTATCTCTGGAAACACCATATATTTT

J: TRBJ1-5
D: TRBD1
V: TRBV30
size: NA
CDR3: CAWSQGARNQPQHF
DNA: TGTGCCTGGAGTCAGGGGGCGCGGAATCAGCCCCAGCATTTT

J: TRBJ2-2
D: NA
V: TRBV7-3
size: NA
CDR3: CASSLTPDFTGELFF
DNA: TGTGCCAGCAGCTTAACTCCAGATTTCACCGGGGAGCTGTTTTTT

J: TRBJ1-3
D: NA
V: TRBV18
size: NA
CDR3: CASSSGQSAGNTIYF
DNA: TGTGCCAGCTCATCAGGACAATCGGCTGGAAACACCATATATTTT

J: TRBJ2-5
D: TRBD2
V: TRBV4-2
size: NA
CDR3: CASSQSLPTSGQETQYF
DNA: TGTGCCAGCAGCCAATCCCTACCGACTAGCGGTCAAGAGACCCAGTACTTC